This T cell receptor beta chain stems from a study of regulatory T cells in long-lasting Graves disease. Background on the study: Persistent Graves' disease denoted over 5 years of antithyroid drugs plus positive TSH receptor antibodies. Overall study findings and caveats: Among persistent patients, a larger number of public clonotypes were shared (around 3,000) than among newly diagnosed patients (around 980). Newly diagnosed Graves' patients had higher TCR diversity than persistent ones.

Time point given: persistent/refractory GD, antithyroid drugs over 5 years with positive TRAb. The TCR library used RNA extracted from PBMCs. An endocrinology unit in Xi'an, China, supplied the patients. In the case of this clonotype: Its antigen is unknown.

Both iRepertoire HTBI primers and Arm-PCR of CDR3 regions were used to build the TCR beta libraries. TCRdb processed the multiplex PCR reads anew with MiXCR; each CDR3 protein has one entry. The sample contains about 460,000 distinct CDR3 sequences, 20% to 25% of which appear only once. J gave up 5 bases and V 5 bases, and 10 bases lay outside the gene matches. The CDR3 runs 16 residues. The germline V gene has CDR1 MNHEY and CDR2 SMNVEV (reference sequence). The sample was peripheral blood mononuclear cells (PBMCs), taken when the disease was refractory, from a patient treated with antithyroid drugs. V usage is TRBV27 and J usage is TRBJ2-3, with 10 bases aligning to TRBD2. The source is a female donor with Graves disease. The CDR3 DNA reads TGTGCCAGCAGTCCCGAAAGCGGGAGGGGAGGAGATACGCAGTATTTT. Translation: CASSPESGRGGDTQYF.